This T cell receptor beta chain is drawn from a study of blood T cells in healthy people across ages. Through a sample-barcoded 5' primer and a J-beta primer mix, a second PCR was run for about 7 to 12 cycles. TCRdb independently ran MiXCR on the 5' RACE reads; one entry per CDR3 protein. Here the sample spans about 1.5 million distinct CDR3 sequences, less than 45% being singletons. Germline assignment: CDR1 LNHDA and CDR2 SQIVND (reference sequence). The CDR3 is 14 residues long. The germline V and J ends were trimmed by 6 bases and 0 bases, with 9 bases remaining between them. This TCR derives from a woman in her late teens or twenties in good health. The gene calls are TRBV19 and TRBJ2-1, with TRBD2 as a possible D gene (5 bases). Input material: blood. The CDR3 region has the DNA TGTGCCAGTAGGGCGGGCTTCTCCTACAATGAGCAGTTCTTC. It is translated as CASRAGFSYNEQFF.